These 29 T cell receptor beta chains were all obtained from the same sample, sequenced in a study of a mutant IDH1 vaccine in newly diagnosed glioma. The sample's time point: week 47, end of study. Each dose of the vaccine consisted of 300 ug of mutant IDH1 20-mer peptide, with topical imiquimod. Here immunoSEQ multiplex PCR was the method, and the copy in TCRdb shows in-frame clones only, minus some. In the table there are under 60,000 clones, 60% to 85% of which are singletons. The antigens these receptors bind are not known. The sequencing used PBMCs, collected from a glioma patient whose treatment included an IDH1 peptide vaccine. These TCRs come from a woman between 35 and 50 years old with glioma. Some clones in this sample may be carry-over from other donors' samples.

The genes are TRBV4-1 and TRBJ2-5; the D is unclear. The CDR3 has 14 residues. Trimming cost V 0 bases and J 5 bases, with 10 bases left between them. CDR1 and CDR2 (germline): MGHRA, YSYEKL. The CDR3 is CASSQDPARETQYF. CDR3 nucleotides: TGCGCCAGCAGCCAAGACCCTGCCCGGGAGACCCAGTACTTC.

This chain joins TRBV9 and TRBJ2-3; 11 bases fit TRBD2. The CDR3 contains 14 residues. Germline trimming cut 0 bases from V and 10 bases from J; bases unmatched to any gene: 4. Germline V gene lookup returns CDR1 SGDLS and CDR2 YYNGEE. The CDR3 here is CASSVADSGGAQYF. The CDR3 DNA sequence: TGTGCCAGCAGCGTAGCCGATAGCGGGGGGGCGCAGTATTTT. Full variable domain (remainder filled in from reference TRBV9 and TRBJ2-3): DSGVTQTPKHLITATGQRVTLRCSPRSGDLSVYWYQQSLDQGLQFLIQYYNGEERAKGNILERFSAQQFPDLHSELNLSSLELGDSALYFCASSVADSGGAQYFGPGTRLTVL.

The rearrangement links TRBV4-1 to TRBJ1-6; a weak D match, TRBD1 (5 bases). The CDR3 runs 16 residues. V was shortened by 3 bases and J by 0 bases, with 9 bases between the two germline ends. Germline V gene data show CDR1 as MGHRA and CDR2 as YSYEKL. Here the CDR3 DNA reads TGCGCCAGCAGCCAGGGGGTCAGCTCCTATAATTCACCCCTCCACTTT. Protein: CASSQGVSSYNSPLHF.

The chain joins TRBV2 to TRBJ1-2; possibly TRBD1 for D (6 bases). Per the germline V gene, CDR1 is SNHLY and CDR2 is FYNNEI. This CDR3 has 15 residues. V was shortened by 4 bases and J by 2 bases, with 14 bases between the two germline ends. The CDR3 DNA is TGTGCCAGCAGTGCCTGGGGGCAGTGGAACTATGGCTACACCTTC. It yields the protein CASSAWGQWNYGYTF.

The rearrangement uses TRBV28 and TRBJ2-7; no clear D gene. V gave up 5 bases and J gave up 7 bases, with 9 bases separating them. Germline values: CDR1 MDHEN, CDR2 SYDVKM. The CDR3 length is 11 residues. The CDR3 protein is CASSPHGEQYF. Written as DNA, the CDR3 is TGTGCCAGCAGTCCACATGGGGAGCAGTACTTC. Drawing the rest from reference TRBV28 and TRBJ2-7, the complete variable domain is DVKVTQSSRYLVKRTGEKVFLECVQDMDHENMFWYRQDPGLGLRLIYFSYDVKMKEKGDIPEGYSVSREKKERFSLILESASTNQTSMYLCASSPHGEQYFGPGTRLTVT.

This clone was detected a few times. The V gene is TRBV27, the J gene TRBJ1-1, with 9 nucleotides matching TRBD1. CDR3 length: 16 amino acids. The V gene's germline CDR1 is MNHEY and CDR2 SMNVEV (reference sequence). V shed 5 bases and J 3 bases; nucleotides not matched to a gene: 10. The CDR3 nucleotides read TGTGCCAGCAGTAGATTACAGGGGGCAAAGGACACTGAAGCTTTCTTT. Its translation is CASSRLQGAKDTEAFF.

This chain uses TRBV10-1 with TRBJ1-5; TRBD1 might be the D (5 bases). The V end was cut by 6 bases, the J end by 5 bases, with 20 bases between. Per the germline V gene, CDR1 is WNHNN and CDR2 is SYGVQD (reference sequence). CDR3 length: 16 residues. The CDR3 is CASREIRGREHQPQHF. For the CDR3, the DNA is TGCGCCAGCAGGGAGATTCGGGGCAGGGAGCATCAGCCCCAGCATTTT.

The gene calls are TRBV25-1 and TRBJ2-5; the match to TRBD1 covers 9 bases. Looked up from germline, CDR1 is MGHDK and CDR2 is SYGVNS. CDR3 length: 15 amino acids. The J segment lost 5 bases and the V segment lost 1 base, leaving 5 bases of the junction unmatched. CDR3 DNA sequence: TGTGCCAGCAGTGAATGGACAGGGGCAGGGGAGACCCAGTACTTC. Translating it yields CASSEWTGAGETQYF.

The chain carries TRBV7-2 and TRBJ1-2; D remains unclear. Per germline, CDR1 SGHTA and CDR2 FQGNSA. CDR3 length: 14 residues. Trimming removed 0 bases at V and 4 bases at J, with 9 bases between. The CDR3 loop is CASSLAPTFYGYTF. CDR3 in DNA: TGTGCCAGCAGCTTAGCTCCGACCTTCTATGGCTACACCTTC.

CDR3 loop: CASRETGSLEQYF. CDR3 DNA: TGTGCCAGCAGAGAGACAGGGTCCTTGGAGCAGTACTTC. The J gene is TRBJ2-7, the V gene TRBV6-5; TRBD1 agrees at 7 bases. Per germline, CDR1 MNHEY and CDR2 SVGAGI. This CDR3 is built from 13 residues. With 6 bases clipped from V and 7 bases from J, the junction kept 9 bases outside the gene matches.

The CDR3 bases are TGTGCCAGCAGCCGCGACCGGGCTCTGGACGAGCAGTACTTC. Amino acids: CASSRDRALDEQYF. This rearrangement joins TRBV2 to TRBJ2-7; D is uncertain. The CDR3 has 14 amino acids. V was trimmed by 6 bases and J by 5 bases, leaving 17 bases between them. Per germline, CDR1 SNHLY and CDR2 FYNNEI.

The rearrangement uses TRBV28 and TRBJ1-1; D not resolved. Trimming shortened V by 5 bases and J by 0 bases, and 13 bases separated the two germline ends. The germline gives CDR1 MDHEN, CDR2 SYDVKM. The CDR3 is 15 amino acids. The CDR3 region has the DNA TGTGCCAGCAGTCCCCCCCAAAGCATGAACACTGAAGCTTTCTTT. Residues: CASSPPQSMNTEAFF. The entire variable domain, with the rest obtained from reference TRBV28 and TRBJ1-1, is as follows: DVKVTQSSRYLVKRTGEKVFLECVQDMDHENMFWYRQDPGLGLRLIYFSYDVKMKEKGDIPEGYSVSREKKERFSLILESASTNQTSMYLCASSPPQSMNTEAFFGQGTRLTVV.

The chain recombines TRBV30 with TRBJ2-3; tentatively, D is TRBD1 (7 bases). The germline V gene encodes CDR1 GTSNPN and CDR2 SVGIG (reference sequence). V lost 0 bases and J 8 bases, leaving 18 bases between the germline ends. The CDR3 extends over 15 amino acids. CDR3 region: CAWSVRQGDGGTQYF. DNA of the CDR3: TGTGCCTGGAGTGTGAGGCAGGGGGACGGGGGTACGCAGTATTTT.

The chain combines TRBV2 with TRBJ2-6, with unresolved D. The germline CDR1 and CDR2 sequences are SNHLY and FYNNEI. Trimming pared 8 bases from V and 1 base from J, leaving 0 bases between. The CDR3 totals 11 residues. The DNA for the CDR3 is TGTGCCAGCTCTGGGGCCAACGTCCTGACTTTC. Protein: CASSGANVLTF.

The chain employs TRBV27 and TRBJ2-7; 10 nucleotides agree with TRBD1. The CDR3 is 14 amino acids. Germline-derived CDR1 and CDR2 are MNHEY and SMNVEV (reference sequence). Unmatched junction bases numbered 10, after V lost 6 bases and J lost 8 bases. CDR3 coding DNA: TGTGCCAGCAGCCCGGGGACAGGGGATTACAAGCAGTACTTC. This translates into CASSPGTGDYKQYF.

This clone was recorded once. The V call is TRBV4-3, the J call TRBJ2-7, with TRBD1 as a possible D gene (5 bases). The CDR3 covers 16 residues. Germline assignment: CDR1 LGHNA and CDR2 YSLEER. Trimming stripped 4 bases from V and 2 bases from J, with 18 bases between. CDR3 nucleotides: TGCGCCAGCAGCCGTACCCGAGGACAATCGACCTACGAGCAGTACTTC. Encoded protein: CASSRTRGQSTYEQYF.

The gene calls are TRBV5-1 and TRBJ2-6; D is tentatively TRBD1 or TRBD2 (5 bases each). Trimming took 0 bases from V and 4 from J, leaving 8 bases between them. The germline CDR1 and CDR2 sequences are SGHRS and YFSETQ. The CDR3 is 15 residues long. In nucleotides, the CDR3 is TGCGCCAGCAGCTTGGCAGGGACCGGGGCCAACGTCCTGACTTTC. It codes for CASSLAGTGANVLTF.

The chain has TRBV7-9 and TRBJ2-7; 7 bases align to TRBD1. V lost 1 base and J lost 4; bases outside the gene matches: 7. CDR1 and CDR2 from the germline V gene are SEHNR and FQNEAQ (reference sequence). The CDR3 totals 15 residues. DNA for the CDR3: TGTGCCAGCAGCTTAGTGACAGGGATTGGGTACGAGCAGTACTTC. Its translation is CASSLVTGIGYEQYF.

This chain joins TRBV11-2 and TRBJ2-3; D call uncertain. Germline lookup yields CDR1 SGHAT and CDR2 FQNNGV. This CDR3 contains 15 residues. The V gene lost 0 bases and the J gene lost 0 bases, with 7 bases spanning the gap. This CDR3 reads CASSLESTSTDTQYF. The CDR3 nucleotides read TGTGCCAGCAGCTTAGAGAGTACTAGCACAGATACGCAGTATTTT.

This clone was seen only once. The CDR3 region has the DNA TGTGGGGTCCGGGGGAACTCCTACGAGCAGTACTTC. Translated, it gives CGVRGNSYEQYF. This chain connects TRBV30 to TRBJ2-7, with D possibly matching TRBD2 (6 bases). CDR3 length: 12 residues. Per the germline V gene, CDR1 is GTSNPN and CDR2 is SVGIG (reference sequence). The full variable domain, its missing parts supplied by reference TRBV30 and TRBJ2-7, is SQTIHQWPATLVQPVGSPLSLECTVEGTSNPNLYWYRQAAGRGLQLLFYSVGIGQISSEVPQNLSASRPQDRQFILSSKKLLLSDSGFYLCGVRGNSYEQYFGPGTRLTVT.

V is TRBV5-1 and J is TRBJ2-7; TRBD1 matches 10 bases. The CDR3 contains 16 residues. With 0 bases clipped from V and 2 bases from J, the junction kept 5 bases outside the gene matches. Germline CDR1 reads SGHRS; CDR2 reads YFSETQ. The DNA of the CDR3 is TGCGCCAGCAGCTTGGTCAGGGGACAGGGGACCTACGAGCAGTACTTC. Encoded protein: CASSLVRGQGTYEQYF.

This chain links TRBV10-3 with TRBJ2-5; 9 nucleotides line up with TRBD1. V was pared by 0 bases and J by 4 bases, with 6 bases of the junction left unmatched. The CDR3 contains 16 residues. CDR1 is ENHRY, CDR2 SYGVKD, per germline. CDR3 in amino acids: CAISESTTGGAETQYF. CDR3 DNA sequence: TGTGCCATCAGTGAGTCGACTACAGGGGGCGCAGAGACCCAGTACTTC.

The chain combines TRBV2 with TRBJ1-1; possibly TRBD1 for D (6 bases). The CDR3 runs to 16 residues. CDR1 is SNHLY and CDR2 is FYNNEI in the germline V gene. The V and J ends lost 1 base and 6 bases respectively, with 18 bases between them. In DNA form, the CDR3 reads TGTGCCAGCAGTGAAGGTCCCGGGGGGGGCCTTTCTGAAGCTTTCTTT. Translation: CASSEGPGGGLSEAFF.

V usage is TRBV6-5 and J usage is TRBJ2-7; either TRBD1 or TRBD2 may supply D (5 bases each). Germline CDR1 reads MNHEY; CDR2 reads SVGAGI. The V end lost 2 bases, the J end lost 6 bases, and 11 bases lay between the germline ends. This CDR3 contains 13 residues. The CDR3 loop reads CASSYAPGTEQYF. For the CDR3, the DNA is TGTGCCAGCAGTTACGCTCCAGGGACCGAGCAGTACTTC.

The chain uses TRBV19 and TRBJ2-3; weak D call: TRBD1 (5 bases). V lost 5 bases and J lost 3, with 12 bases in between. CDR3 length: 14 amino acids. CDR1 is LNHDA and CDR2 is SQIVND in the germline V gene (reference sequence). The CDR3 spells CASSPRVGTDTQYF. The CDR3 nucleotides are TGTGCCAGTAGTCCCAGGGTGGGGACAGATACGCAGTATTTT.

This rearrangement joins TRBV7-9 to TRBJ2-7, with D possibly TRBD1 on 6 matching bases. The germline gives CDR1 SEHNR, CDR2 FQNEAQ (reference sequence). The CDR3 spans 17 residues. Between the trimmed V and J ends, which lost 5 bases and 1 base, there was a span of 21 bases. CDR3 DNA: TGTGCCAGCAGCAGAAGCCAGGGGTCTCGTGGTTCCTACGAGCAGTACTTC. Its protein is CASSRSQGSRGSYEQYF.

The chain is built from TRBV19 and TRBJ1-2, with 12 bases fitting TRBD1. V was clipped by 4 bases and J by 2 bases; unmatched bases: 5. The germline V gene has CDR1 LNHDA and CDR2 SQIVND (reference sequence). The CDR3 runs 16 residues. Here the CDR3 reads CASSRDRGRLNYGYTF. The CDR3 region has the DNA TGTGCCAGTAGTAGGGACAGGGGGCGCTTGAACTATGGCTACACCTTC.

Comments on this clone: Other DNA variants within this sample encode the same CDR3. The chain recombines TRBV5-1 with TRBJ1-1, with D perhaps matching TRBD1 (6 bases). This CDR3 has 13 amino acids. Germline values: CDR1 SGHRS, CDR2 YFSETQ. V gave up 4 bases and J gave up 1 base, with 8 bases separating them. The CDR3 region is CASSLDRNTEAFF. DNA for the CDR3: TGCGCCAGCAGCCTGGACAGGAACACTGAAGCTTTCTTT.

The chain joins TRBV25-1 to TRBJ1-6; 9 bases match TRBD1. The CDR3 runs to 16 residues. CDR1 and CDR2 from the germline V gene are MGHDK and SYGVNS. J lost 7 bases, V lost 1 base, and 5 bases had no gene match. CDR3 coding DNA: TGTGCCAGCAGTGAATCAGGACAGGGGCGGAATTCACCCCTCCACTTT. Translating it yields CASSESGQGRNSPLHF.